The next 8 T cell receptor beta chains were all read from a single sample in a study of T cell repertoires in cytomegalovirus infection. TCRdb itself ran the reads through MiXCR, one entry per CDR3 protein. Seen here are about 220,000 distinct CDR3 sequences, about 39% observed once, and the top ten hold approximately 60%. The antigens for these receptors are not known. The sequencing used CD8+ T cells from cultured PBMCs, collected from culture after CMV antigen stimulation. The receptors shown here come from a human donor in good health (CMV status not recorded). Some clones in this sample may be carry-over from other donors' samples.

The CDR3 bases are TGTGCCAGCAGCTTAACAACGACAGGCCATGAGCAGTTCTTC. It yields the protein CASSLTTTGHEQFF. V and J are TRBV7-3 and TRBJ2-1; D perhaps matches TRBD1 (6 bases). This CDR3 has 14 amino acids. Germline V lookup: CDR1 SGHTA, CDR2 FQGTGA. V was pared by 0 bases and J by 8 bases, with 11 bases between.

This clonotype was counted many times. The V and J genes are TRBV11-2 and TRBJ2-3; 15 bases map to TRBD2. CDR1 SGHAT and CDR2 FQNNGV come from the germline V gene. This CDR3 has 16 residues. Trimming at V came to 5 bases and at J to 3 bases, leaving 3 bases not matched to a gene. CDR3 coding DNA: TGTGCCAGCAGCACGGGACTAGCGGGAGGAACAGATACGCAGTATTTT. Translating gives CASSTGLAGGTDTQYF.

The chain carries TRBV6-2 or TRBV6-3 and TRBJ2-7, with 7 bases that match TRBD1. The V and J ends lost 11 bases and 3 bases, in that order; junction bases with no gene match: 10. The CDR3 sequence is 13 residues long. CDR1 and CDR2 from the germline V gene are MNHEY and SVGEGT. CDR3 DNA sequence: TGTGCCTCCCTCCGACAGGGAAGCTACGAGCAGTACTTC. This gives the protein CASLRQGSYEQYF.

The J gene is TRBJ2-7, the V gene TRBV7-1, with D tentatively TRBD1 or TRBD2 (5 bases each). TRBV7-1 is reported as an ORF; its role is uncertain. Trimming cost V 10 bases and J 3 bases, with 16 bases left between them. The CDR3 contains 13 residues. The CDR3 loop is CATQADTDYEQYF. DNA for the CDR3: TGTGCCACCCAAGCGGACACTGACTACGAGCAGTACTTC.

This chain links TRBV9 with TRBJ2-1; the match to TRBD1 covers 9 bases. Looked up from germline, CDR1 is SGDLS and CDR2 is YYNGEE. This CDR3 comprises 16 residues. V lost 3 bases to trimming and J lost 8 bases; unmatched junction nucleotides: 12. The CDR3: CASSGNPGTGTDEQFF. CDR3 nucleotides: TGTGCCAGCAGCGGTAATCCCGGGACAGGGACCGATGAGCAGTTCTTC. The complete variable domain, with remaining parts taken from reference TRBV9 and TRBJ2-1, reads DSGVTQTPKHLITATGQRVTLRCSPRSGDLSVYWYQQSLDQGLQFLIQYYNGEERAKGNILERFSAQQFPDLHSELNLSSLELGDSALYFCASSGNPGTGTDEQFFGPGTRLTVL.

The chain recombines TRBV29-1 with TRBJ2-3; D ambiguous. The V gene lost 3 bases and the J gene lost 9 bases, with 7 bases spanning the gap. CDR3 length: 10 amino acids. CDR1 and CDR2 (germline): SQVTM, ANQGSEA. The CDR3 here is CSVEGGTQYF. The DNA for the CDR3 is TGCAGCGTTGAGGGTGGAACGCAGTATTTT.

The chain combines TRBV13 with TRBJ2-6, with D possibly called TRBD1 or TRBD2 (5 bases each). The CDR3 runs to 16 residues. The ends were cut back, 4 bases at V and 4 bases at J, with 14 bases in the middle. Germline loops: CDR1 PRHDT, CDR2 FYEKMQ (reference sequence). The CDR3 loop reads CASSSGRGAGANVLTF. CDR3 DNA sequence: TGTGCCAGCAGCTCCGGTCGGGGCGCCGGGGCCAACGTCCTGACTTTC.

This chain links TRBV7-9 with TRBJ1-2; 8 bases are shared with TRBD1. Germline trimming cut 4 bases from V and 3 bases from J; bases unmatched to any gene: 7. The CDR3 has 15 amino acids. Looked up from germline, CDR1 is SEHNR and CDR2 is FQNEAQ (reference sequence). The CDR3 protein is CASSSPDRVDYGYTF. The CDR3 DNA follows: TGTGCCAGCAGCTCCCCGGACAGGGTTGACTATGGCTACACCTTC.